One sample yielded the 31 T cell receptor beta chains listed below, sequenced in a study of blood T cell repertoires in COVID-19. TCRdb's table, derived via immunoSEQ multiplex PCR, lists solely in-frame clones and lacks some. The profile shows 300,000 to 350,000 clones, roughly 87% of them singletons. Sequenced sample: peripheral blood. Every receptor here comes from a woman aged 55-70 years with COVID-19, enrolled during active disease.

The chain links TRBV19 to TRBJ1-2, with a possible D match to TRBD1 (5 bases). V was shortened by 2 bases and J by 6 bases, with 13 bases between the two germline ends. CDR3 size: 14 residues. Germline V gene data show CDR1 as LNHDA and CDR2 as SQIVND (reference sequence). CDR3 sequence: CASSIKAGPHGYTF. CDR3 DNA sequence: TGTGCCAGTAGTATAAAAGCGGGGCCACATGGCTACACCTTC.

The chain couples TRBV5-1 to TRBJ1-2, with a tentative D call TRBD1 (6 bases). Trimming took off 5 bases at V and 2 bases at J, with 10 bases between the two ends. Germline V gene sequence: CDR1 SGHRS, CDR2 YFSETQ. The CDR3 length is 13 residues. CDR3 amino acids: CASRRTDNYGYTF. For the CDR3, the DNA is TGCGCCAGCAGACGGACAGACAACTATGGCTACACCTTC.

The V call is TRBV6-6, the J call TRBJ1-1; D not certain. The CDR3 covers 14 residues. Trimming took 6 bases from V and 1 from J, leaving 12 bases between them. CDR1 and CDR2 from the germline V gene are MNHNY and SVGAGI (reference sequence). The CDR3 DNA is TGTGCCAGCAGAGACATATCCTCGAACACTGAAGCTTTCTTT. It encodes CASRDISSNTEAFF.

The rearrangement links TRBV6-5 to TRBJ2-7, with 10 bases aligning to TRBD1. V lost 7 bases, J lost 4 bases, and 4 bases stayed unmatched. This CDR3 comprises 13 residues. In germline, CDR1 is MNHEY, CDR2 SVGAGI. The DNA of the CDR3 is TGTGCCAGCAATAGACAGGGGGCTTACGAGCAGTACTTC. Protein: CASNRQGAYEQYF.

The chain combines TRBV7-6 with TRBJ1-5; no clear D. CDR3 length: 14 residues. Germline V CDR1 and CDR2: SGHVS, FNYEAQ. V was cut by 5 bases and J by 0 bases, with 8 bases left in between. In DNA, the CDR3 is TGTGCCAGCAGCCGAGTTTATAGCAATCAGCCCCAGCATTTT. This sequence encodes CASSRVYSNQPQHF. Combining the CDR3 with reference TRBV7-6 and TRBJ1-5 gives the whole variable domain GAGVSQSPRYKVTKRGQDVALRCDPISGHVSLYWYRQALGQGPEFLTYFNYEAQQDKSGLPNDRFSAERPEGSISTLTIQRTEQRDSAMYRCASSRVYSNQPQHFGDGTRLSIL.

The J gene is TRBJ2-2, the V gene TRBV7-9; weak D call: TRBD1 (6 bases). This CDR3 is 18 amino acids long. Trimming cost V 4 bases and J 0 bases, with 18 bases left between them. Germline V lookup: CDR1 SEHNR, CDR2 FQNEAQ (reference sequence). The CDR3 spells CASSSAKNRDTNTGELFF. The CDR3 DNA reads TGTGCCAGCAGCTCCGCCAAAAACCGGGACACGAACACCGGGGAGCTGTTTTTT.

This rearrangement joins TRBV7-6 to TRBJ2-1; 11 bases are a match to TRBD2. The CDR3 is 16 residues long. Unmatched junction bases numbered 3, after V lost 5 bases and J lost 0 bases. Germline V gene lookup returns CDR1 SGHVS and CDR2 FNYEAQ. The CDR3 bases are TGTGCCAGCAGCCCTAGCGGGGGGAGCTCCTACAATGAGCAGTTCTTC. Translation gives CASSPSGGSSYNEQFF.

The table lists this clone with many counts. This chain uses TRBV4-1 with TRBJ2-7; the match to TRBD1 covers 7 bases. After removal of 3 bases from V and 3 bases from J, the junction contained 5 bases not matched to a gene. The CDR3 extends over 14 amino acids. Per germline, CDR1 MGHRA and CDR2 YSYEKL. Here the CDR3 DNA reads TGCGCCAGCAGCCAGGGACAGCAGTACTACGAGCAGTACTTC. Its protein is CASSQGQQYYEQYF.

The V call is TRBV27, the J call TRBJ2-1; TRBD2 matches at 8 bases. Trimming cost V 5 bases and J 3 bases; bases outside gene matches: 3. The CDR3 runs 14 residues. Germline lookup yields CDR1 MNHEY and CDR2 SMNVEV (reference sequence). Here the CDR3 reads CASSSGGHYNEQFF. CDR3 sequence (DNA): TGTGCCAGCAGTAGCGGGGGACACTACAATGAGCAGTTCTTC.

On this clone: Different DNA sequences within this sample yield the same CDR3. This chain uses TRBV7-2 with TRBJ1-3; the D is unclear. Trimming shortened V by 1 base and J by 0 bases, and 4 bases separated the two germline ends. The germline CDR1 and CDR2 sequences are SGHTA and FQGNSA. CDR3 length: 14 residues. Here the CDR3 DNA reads TGTGCCAGCAGCTTAGATAGCTCTGGAAACACCATATATTTT. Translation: CASSLDSSGNTIYF.

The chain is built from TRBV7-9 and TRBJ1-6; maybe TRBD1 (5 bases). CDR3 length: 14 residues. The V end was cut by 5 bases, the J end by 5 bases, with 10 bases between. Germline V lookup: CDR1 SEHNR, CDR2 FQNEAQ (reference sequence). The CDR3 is CASSAGGDNSPLHF. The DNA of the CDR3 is TGTGCCAGCAGCGCCGGGGGGGATAATTCACCCCTCCACTTT.

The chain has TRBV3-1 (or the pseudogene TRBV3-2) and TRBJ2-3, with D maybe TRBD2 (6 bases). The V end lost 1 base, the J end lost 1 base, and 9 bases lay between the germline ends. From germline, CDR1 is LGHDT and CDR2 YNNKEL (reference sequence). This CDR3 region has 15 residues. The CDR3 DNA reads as TGTGCCAGCAGCCAAGTGGGCGGGGGCACAGATACGCAGTATTTT. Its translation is CASSQVGGGTDTQYF.

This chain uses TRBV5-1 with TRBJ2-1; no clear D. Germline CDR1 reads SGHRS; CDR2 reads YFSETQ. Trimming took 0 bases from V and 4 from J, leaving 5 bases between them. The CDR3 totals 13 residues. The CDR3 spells CASSLGLYNEQFF. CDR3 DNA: TGCGCCAGCAGCTTGGGACTGTACAATGAGCAGTTCTTC.

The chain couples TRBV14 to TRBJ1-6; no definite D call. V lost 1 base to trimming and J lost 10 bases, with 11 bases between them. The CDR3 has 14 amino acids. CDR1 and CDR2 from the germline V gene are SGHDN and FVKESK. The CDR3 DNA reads TGTGCCAGCAGCCAAGCCACCACCTACTCACCCCTCCACTTT. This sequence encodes CASSQATTYSPLHF.

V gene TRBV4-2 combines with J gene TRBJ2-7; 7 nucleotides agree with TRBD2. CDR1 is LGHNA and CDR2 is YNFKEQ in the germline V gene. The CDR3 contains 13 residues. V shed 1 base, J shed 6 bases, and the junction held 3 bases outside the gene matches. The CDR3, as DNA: TGTGCCAGCAGCCAAGGATGGGGGGGCGAGCAGTACTTC. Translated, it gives CASSQGWGGEQYF.

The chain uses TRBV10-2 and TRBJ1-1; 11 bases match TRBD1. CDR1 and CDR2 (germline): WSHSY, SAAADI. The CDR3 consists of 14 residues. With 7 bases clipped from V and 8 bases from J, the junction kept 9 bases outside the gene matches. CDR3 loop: CASTFGQGAGEAFF. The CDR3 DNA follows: TGCGCCAGCACTTTTGGACAGGGGGCAGGGGAAGCTTTCTTT.

The CDR3 DNA follows: TGCGCCAGCAGCCAAGATGGGACAGGGAGGCGCATGAACACTGAAGCTTTCTTT. This translates into CASSQDGTGRRMNTEAFF. V gene TRBV4-1 combines with J gene TRBJ1-1; 9 nucleotides match TRBD1. Germline trimming cut 0 bases from V and 0 bases from J; bases unmatched to any gene: 8. CDR3 length: 18 amino acids. CDR1 is MGHRA, CDR2 YSYEKL, per germline.

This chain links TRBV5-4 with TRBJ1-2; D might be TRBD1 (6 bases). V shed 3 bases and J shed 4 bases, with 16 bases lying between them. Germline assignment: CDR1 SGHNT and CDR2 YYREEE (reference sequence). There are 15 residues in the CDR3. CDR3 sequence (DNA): TGTGCCAGCAGCTCCCAAACCGGGACACTCTATGGCTACACCTTC. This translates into CASSSQTGTLYGYTF. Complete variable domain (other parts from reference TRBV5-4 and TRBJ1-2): ETGVTQSPTHLIKTRGQQVTLRCSSQSGHNTVSWYQQALGQGPQFIFQYYREEENGRGNFPPRFSGLQFPNYSSELNVNALELDDSALYLCASSSQTGTLYGYTFGSGTRLTVV.

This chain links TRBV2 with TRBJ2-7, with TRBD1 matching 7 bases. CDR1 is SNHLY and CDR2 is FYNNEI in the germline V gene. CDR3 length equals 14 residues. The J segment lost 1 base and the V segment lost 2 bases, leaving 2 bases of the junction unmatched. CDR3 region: CASSERDRSYEQYF. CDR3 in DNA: TGTGCCAGCAGTGAACGGGACAGATCCTACGAGCAGTACTTC.

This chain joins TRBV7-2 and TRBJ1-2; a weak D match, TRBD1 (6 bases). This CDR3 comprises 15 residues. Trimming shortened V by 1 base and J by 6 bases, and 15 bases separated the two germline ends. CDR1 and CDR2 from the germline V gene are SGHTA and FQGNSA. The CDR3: CASSLDHRVSNGYTF. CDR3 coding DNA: TGTGCCAGCAGCTTAGACCACAGGGTATCGAATGGCTACACCTTC. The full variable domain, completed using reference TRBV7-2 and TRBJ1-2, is GAGVSQSPSNKVTEKGKDVELRCDPISGHTALYWYRQSLGQGLEFLIYFQGNSAPDKSGLPSDRFSAERTGGSVSTLTIQRTQQEDSAVYLCASSLDHRVSNGYTFGSGTRLTVV.

The CDR3 DNA is TGCGCCAGCAGCCAAAAACCAACAGGGGGCGCGCACTATGGCTACACCTTC. The encoded protein is CASSQKPTGGAHYGYTF. This chain joins TRBV4-1 and TRBJ1-2; TRBD1 agrees at 9 bases. The germline CDR1 and CDR2 sequences are MGHRA and YSYEKL. The junction had 10 bases not matched to a gene; V was cut back by 2 bases and J by 3 bases. CDR3 size: 17 residues.

The CDR3 nucleotides read TGCGCCAGAAGAGGGCAGAATCCTATGAACACTGAAGCTTTCTTT. Translation: CARRGQNPMNTEAFF. The rearrangement links TRBV5-1 to TRBJ1-1; D unresolved. The germline V gene has CDR1 SGHRS and CDR2 YFSETQ. Trimming shortened V by 8 bases and J by 0 bases, and 17 bases separated the two germline ends. The CDR3 is made up of 15 amino acids.

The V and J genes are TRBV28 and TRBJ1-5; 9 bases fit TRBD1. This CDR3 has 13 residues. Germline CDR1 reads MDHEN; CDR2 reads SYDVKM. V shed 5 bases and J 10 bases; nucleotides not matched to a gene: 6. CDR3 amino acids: CASSGTGKRPQHF. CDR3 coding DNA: TGTGCCAGCAGTGGGACAGGGAAAAGACCCCAGCATTTT. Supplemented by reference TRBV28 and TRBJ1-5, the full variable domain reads DVKVTQSSRYLVKRTGEKVFLECVQDMDHENMFWYRQDPGLGLRLIYFSYDVKMKEKGDIPEGYSVSREKKERFSLILESASTNQTSMYLCASSGTGKRPQHFGDGTRLSIL.

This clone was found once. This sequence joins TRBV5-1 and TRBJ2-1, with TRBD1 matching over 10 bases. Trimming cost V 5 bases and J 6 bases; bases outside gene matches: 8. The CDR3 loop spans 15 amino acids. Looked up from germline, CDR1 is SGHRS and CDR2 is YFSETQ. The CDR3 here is CASRVDRGVGNEQFF. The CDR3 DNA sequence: TGCGCCAGCAGAGTGGACAGGGGGGTGGGCAATGAGCAGTTCTTC.

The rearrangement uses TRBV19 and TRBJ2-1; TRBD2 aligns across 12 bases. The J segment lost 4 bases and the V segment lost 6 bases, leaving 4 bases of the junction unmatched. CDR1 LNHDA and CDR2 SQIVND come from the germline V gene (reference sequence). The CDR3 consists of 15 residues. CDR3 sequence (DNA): TGTGCCAGTAGGACTAGCGGGGGATCGTACAATGAGCAGTTCTTC. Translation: CASRTSGGSYNEQFF.

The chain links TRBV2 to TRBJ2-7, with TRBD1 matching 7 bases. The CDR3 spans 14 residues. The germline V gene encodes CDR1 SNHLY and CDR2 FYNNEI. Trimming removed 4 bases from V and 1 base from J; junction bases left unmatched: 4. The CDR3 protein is CASSGQGRSYEQYF. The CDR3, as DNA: TGTGCCAGCAGTGGACAGGGAAGGTCCTACGAGCAGTACTTC.

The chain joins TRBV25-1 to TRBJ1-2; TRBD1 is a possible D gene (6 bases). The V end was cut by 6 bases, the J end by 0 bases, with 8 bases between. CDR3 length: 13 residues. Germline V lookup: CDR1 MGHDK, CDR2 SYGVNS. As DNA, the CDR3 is TGTGCCAGCAGACAGGGAGCTAACTATGGCTACACCTTC. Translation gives CASRQGANYGYTF.

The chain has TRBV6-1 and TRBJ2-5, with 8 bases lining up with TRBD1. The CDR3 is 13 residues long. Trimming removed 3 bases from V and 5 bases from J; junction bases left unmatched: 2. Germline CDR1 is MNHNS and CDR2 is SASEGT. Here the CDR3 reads CASSEDRDETQYF. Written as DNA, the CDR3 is TGTGCCAGCAGTGAGGACAGGGATGAGACCCAGTACTTC.

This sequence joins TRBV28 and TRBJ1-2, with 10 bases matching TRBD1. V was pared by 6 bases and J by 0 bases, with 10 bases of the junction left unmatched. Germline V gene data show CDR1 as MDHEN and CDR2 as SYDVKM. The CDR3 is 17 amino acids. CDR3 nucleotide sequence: TGTGCCAGCAGGACCGGGACAGGGGAAGGAGCTAACTATGGCTACACCTTC. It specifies CASRTGTGEGANYGYTF.

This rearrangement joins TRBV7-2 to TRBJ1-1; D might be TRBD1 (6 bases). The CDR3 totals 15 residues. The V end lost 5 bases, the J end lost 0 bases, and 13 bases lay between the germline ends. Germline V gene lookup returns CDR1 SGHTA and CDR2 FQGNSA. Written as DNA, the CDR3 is TGTGCCAGCAGCCTAAGGACAGCGATGAACACTGAAGCTTTCTTT. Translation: CASSLRTAMNTEAFF.

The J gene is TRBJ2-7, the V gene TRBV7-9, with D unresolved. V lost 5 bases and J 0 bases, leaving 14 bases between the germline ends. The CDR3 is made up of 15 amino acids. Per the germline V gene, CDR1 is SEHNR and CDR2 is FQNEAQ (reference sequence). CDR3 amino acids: CASSPQVVSSYEQYF. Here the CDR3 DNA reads TGTGCCAGCAGCCCCCAGGTAGTGAGCTCCTACGAGCAGTACTTC.